This T cell receptor (beta chain) comes out of a study of blood T cell repertoires in COVID-19. Overall study: Nucleic acid was either cDNA or gDNA, and it came from T cells, B-cell-depleted T cells, or PBMCs.

How the authors handled the data: The assay estimated nucleated cells by amplifying reference gene primers. Measured with immunoSEQ multiplex PCR; TCRdb has only the in-frame clones, and not every one. That table furnishes V, J and clone size, whereas the DNA furnished D and trimming. The sample holds roughly 280,000 clones, 87% seen once. Sequencing used peripheral blood. The clonotype originates from a woman aged 45-60 years who had recovered from COVID-19.

The CDR3 protein is CASSIGGGRYTEAFF. The CDR3 DNA sequence: TGTGCCAGCAGCATTGGCGGAGGGAGATACACTGAAGCTTTCTTT. J is TRBJ1-1 and V is TRBV5-4; D is uncertain. Germline CDR1 reads SGHNT; CDR2 reads YYREEE (reference sequence). V was cut by 4 bases and J by 3 bases, with 16 bases left in between. The CDR3 totals 15 residues.